These T cell receptor beta chains were read from a single sample in a study of T cell repertoires in cytomegalovirus infection. One entry per CDR3 protein results from TCRdb running MiXCR on the reads. The table records 750,000 to 900,000 distinct CDR3 sequences, around 29% of them present only once. Antigen specificity for these receptors is unknown. The specimen comprised cultured CD8+ T cells from PBMCs, sampled from culture after CMV antigen stimulation. The receptors originated from a human donor in good health (CMV status not recorded). Some clones in this sample may be carry-over from other donors' samples. CDR3s include the opening cysteine and the closing phenylalanine or tryptophan. The D gene is left open where the match is weak. Not all rows give a size; the values are once, few, many and, for expanded clones, a class.

j_call cdr3_length clone_size v_call d_call cdr3_nt cdr3_aa
TRBJ1-2 15 few TRBV12-3/TRBV12-4 NA TGTGCCAGCAGTTTATCGAGCCTAAACCGAGATGGCTACACCTTC CASSLSSLNRDGYTF
TRBJ1-6 17 NA TRBV12-3/TRBV12-4 TRBD1 TGTGCCAGCAGGTCCGGACAGGGGGCGTTAGTTAATTCACCCCTCCACTTT CASRSGQGALVNSPLHF
TRBJ1-3 15 NA TRBV7-2 NA TGTGCCAGCACCGTGACGGGCAGCTCTGGAAACACCATATATTTT CASTVTGSSGNTIYF
TRBJ1-5 15 few TRBV27 NA TGTGCCAGCAGTCCCTTCCAGGGGTCGAATCAGCCCCAGCATTTT CASSPFQGSNQPQHF
TRBJ2-1 12 few TRBV6-1 NA TGTGCCACACCGGGGACTTACAATGAGCAGTTCTTC CATPGTYNEQFF
TRBJ2-3 16 NA TRBV11-2 NA TGTGCCAGCAGCTTGCATCCGGGGAAGAGCACAGATACGCAGTATTTT CASSLHPGKSTDTQYF
TRBJ1-2 13 few TRBV27 NA TGTGCCAGCAGTGAGCACATTAACTATGGCTACACCTTC CASSEHINYGYTF
TRBJ2-7 14 NA TRBV7-9 NA TGTGCCAGCAGCTCCCTCCTCAAGTCCTACGAGCAGTACTTC CASSSLLKSYEQYF
TRBJ2-1 16 once TRBV6-2/TRBV6-3 TRBD2 TGTGCCAGCAGTGGTGAACTAGCGGGGGGGCCCAGTGAGCAGTTCTTC CASSGELAGGPSEQFF
TRBJ1-4 16 NA TRBV4-3 NA TGCGCCAGCAGCCAAGGAGCAACGAGTCCGAAAGAAAAACTGTTTTTT CASSQGATSPKEKLFF
TRBJ2-7 15 NA TRBV7-6 TRBD1 TGTGCCAGCAGCCTGTCCGGGACAGGGCCTTACGAGCAGTACTTC CASSLSGTGPYEQYF
TRBJ1-1 16 few TRBV27 NA TGTGCCAGCTGCCCGGACGGGGATTCCATGAACACTGAAGCTTTCTTT CASCPDGDSMNTEAFF
TRBJ2-2 14 NA TRBV5-5 NA TGTGCCAGCAGCTTTCCCACCTACACCGGGGAGCTGTTTTTT CASSFPTYTGELFF
TRBJ1-1 13 few TRBV7-6 TRBD1 TGTGCCAGCAGCCCCGGACAGGGGCAAGAAGCTTTCTTT CASSPGQGQEAFF
TRBJ2-1 17 NA TRBV6-8 TRBD2 TGTGCCAGCAGTTACTCGAACGGGGGGGGCTCCTACAATGAGCAGTTCTTC CASSYSNGGGSYNEQFF
TRBJ2-1 15 few TRBV20-1 NA TGCAGTGCTAGAGTTACCCCCCTCTTCTACAATGAGCAGTTCTTC CSARVTPLFYNEQFF
TRBJ2-6 20 many TRBV7-2 NA TGTGCCAGCAGCCCAAGAAACATAGACTACCTCCTCTCTGGGGCCAACGTCCTGACTTTC CASSPRNIDYLLSGANVLTF
TRBJ1-2 14 NA TRBV6-5 NA TGTGCCAGCAGTTACTCGGGGGTTGAATTTGGCTACACCTTC CASSYSGVEFGYTF
TRBJ2-1 18 NA TRBV7-9 NA TGTGCCAGCAGCTTAGTTCCTACGTACCGGGATAACGCCCATGAGCAGTTCTTC CASSLVPTYRDNAHEQFF
TRBJ1-1 15 NA TRBV7-3 NA TGTGCCAGCAGCTTGGTACGAAAAAAGGACACTGAAGCTTTCTTT CASSLVRKKDTEAFF
TRBJ1-6 14 NA TRBV5-6 NA TGTGCCAGCAGCTTGGGGGACGGGAATTCACCCCTCCACTTT CASSLGDGNSPLHF
TRBJ2-7 14 NA TRBV15 TRBD1 TGTGCCACCAGCGGGGGACAGGGTGGCTACGAGCAGTACTTC CATSGGQGGYEQYF